This TCR beta chain was recorded in a study of memory CD8 T cells in hepatitis C reinfection. Across the study: HCV reinfection: RNA-positive following two negative tests at least 60 days apart. Pre-reinfection samples were taken 55 to 20 weeks before detection.

The CDR3 length is 15 residues. In germline, CDR1 is MDHEN, CDR2 SYDVKM. V lost 7 bases, J lost 5 bases, and 11 bases stayed unmatched. Indicated time point: pre-reinfection, 55 to 20 weeks before reinfection detection. No in vitro expansion preceded TCR sequencing of the sorted cells. The Montreal HEPCO cohort supplied donors who inject drugs. Regarding this clone: The antigen is undetermined.

Study-level results: Four to six donors were too few for definitive public clonotype conclusions.

Method: immunoSEQ multiplex PCR; TCRdb's copy keeps in-frame clones and lacks some. The sample consists of tens of thousands of clones, nearly 90% of them appearing once. The source is a man aged 18 to 29 with hepatitis C virus infection. The V gene is TRBV28, the J gene TRBJ2-3; 8 bases fit TRBD1. Sequenced sample: naive CD8+ T cells sorted from blood. In nucleotides, the CDR3 is TGTGCCAGCACCCCTCAGGGGGCGCAGGGAGATACGCAGTATTTT. Its translation is CASTPQGAQGDTQYF.